Listed here are 23 T cell receptor beta chains from one sample, sequenced in a study of blood T cell repertoires in COVID-19. Profiled with immunoSEQ multiplex PCR; TCRdb holds only in-frame clones, not every one. This table holds 200,000 to 300,000 clones, roughly 80% found once. Sequences were obtained from peripheral blood. These receptors originate from a woman older than 75 with acute or convalescent COVID-19.

The chain links TRBV5-1 to TRBJ1-2; 10 bases are shared with TRBD1. Germline V gene data show CDR1 as SGHRS and CDR2 as YFSETQ. Germline trimming cut 0 bases from V and 8 bases from J; bases unmatched to any gene: 10. The CDR3 extends over 16 amino acids. CDR3 sequence reads: CASSLGETGGANGYTF. The CDR3 DNA sequence: TGCGCCAGCAGCTTGGGGGAGACAGGGGGCGCAAACGGCTACACCTTC.

The rearrangement links TRBV7-3 to TRBJ2-1; no clear D gene. Per the germline V gene, CDR1 is SGHTA and CDR2 is FQGTGA. V lost 0 bases and J lost 0, with 6 bases in between. The CDR3 length is 15 residues. CDR3 coding DNA: TGTGCCAGCAGCTTAACACAGAGCTCCTACAATGAGCAGTTCTTC. Protein sequence: CASSLTQSSYNEQFF.

This clone was counted a few times. The chain combines TRBV7-8 with TRBJ2-5; the match to TRBD2 covers 10 bases. In germline, CDR1 is SGHVS, CDR2 FQNEAQ. This CDR3 comprises 17 residues. V lost 2 bases and J lost 3; bases outside the gene matches: 9. CDR3 coding DNA: TGTGCCAGCAGCTTACAGCGGGGGGGCCTGGTAGAAGAGACCCAGTACTTC. Its translation: CASSLQRGGLVEETQYF.

The chain joins TRBV5-4 to TRBJ2-5, with D possibly TRBD2 on 5 matching bases. From germline, CDR1 is SGHNT and CDR2 YYREEE (reference sequence). The CDR3 consists of 13 residues. V lost 4 bases and J lost 5, with 12 bases in between. CDR3 bases: TGTGCCAGCAGCGTCGGGGTCGATGAGACCCAGTACTTC. It translates to CASSVGVDETQYF.

The chain is built from TRBV7-9 and TRBJ1-2, with D hard to call. Trimming took off 5 bases at V and 0 bases at J, with 13 bases between the two ends. Germline V gives CDR1 SEHNR, CDR2 FQNEAQ (reference sequence). The CDR3 spans 15 residues. CDR3 loop: CASSPFTSANYGYTF. The CDR3 DNA reads TGTGCCAGCAGCCCCTTCACCTCAGCTAACTATGGCTACACCTTC.

V and J are TRBV19 and TRBJ2-2, with TRBD2 matching 7 bases. The trim removed 9 bases at V and 8 bases at J, leaving 18 bases unmatched. This CDR3 is 16 amino acids long. The V gene's germline CDR1 is LNHDA and CDR2 SQIVND (reference sequence). CDR3 loop: CASTGGGASVRGELFF. The CDR3 DNA follows: TGTGCCAGCACTGGGGGAGGGGCGTCAGTTCGAGGGGAGCTGTTTTTT.

The CDR3 is CASSTAWGGQETQYF. Written as DNA, the CDR3 is TGTGCCAGTAGTACGGCCTGGGGGGGACAAGAGACCCAGTACTTC. V and J are TRBV19 and TRBJ2-5; TRBD2 aligns across 7 bases. CDR3 size: 15 residues. Germline CDR1 and CDR2: LNHDA and SQIVND (reference sequence). The V gene end was trimmed by 4 bases and the J gene end by 2 bases; junction bases not matched to a gene: 7.

The gene calls are TRBV5-1 and TRBJ2-5; 11 nucleotides match TRBD1. From germline, CDR1 is SGHRS and CDR2 YFSETQ. The CDR3 extends over 15 amino acids. Trimming cost V 2 bases and J 9 bases; bases outside gene matches: 9. The CDR3 coding sequence is TGCGCCAGCAGCTTCGGGACAGGGGGTCCTGGGGCCCAGTACTTC. Translation gives CASSFGTGGPGAQYF. The entire variable domain, with the rest obtained from reference TRBV5-1 and TRBJ2-5, is as follows: KAGVTQTPRYLIKTRGQQVTLSCSPISGHRSVSWYQQTPGQGLQFLFEYFSETQRNKGNFPGRFSGRQFSNSRSEMNVSTLELGDSALYLCASSFGTGGPGAQYFGPGTRLLVL.

This rearrangement joins TRBV27 to TRBJ2-3; tentatively, D is TRBD2 (5 bases). The germline gives CDR1 MNHEY, CDR2 SMNVEV (reference sequence). Trimming pared 6 bases from V and 1 base from J, leaving 11 bases between. The CDR3 consists of 14 residues. CDR3 in amino acids: CASRRGRGTDTQYF. In DNA form, the CDR3 reads TGTGCCAGCAGAAGAGGGCGGGGCACAGATACGCAGTATTTT.

The chain recombines TRBV7-3 with TRBJ2-1; 9 positions match TRBD1. Germline trimming cut 5 bases from V and 5 bases from J; bases unmatched to any gene: 7. The CDR3 has 15 amino acids. CDR1 SGHTA and CDR2 FQGTGA come from the germline V gene. The CDR3, as DNA: TGTGCCAGCAGCCTCAGGGGACAGGGCAACAATGAGCAGTTCTTC. Its translation: CASSLRGQGNNEQFF.

The V and J genes are TRBV10-3 and TRBJ2-7; the match to TRBD1 covers 10 bases. CDR3 size: 16 residues. CDR1 is ENHRY, CDR2 SYGVKD, per germline. V was pared by 6 bases and J by 0 bases, with 8 bases of the junction left unmatched. The CDR3 loop is CAISGQGVSRSYEQYF. Here the CDR3 DNA reads TGTGCCATCAGCGGACAGGGGGTATCCCGCTCCTACGAGCAGTACTTC.

V is TRBV15 and J is TRBJ1-2; a possible D gene is TRBD1 (5 bases). Trimming shortened V by 1 base and J by 7 bases, and 10 bases separated the two germline ends. Looked up from germline, CDR1 is LNHNV and CDR2 is YYDKDF (reference sequence). The CDR3 extends over 13 amino acids. The DNA of the CDR3 is TGTGCCACCAGCAGAGCTAGGGGCGGTGGCTACACCTTC. This codes for CATSRARGGGYTF.

This chain uses TRBV3-1 (or the pseudogene TRBV3-2) with TRBJ2-3, with TRBD1 matching over 7 bases. Germline CDR1 reads LGHDT; CDR2 reads YNNKEL (reference sequence). There are 14 residues in the CDR3. V dropped 4 bases and J dropped 4; count of bases not matched to a gene: 5. CDR3 nucleotide sequence: TGTGCCAGCAGCCTAAGGGGGCGCCCAGATACGCAGTATTTT. This encodes CASSLRGRPDTQYF.

This rearrangement joins TRBV19 to TRBJ1-6, with 9 nucleotides matching TRBD1. J was trimmed by 8 bases and V by 3 bases; bases with no gene match: 5. The CDR3 covers 15 residues. Germline V gives CDR1 LNHDA, CDR2 SQIVND (reference sequence). CDR3 sequence: CASSIMRQGDSPLHF. The CDR3 nucleotides are TGTGCCAGTAGTATCATGCGACAGGGGGATTCACCCCTCCACTTT. The full variable domain, in which reference TRBV19 and TRBJ1-6 provide the parts outside the CDR3, is DGGITQSPKYLFRKEGQNVTLSCEQNLNHDAMYWYRQDPGQGLRLIYYSQIVNDFQKGDIAEGYSVSREKKESFPLTVTSAQKNPTAFYLCASSIMRQGDSPLHFGNGTRLTVT.

This clone was picked up a small number of times. V gene TRBV11-1 combines with J gene TRBJ2-1; 9 bases line up with TRBD2. Germline lookup yields CDR1 SGHAT and CDR2 FQDESV (reference sequence). V lost 2 bases to trimming and J lost 2 bases; unmatched junction nucleotides: 4. This CDR3 is 16 amino acids long. CDR3 sequence reads: CASSLHSGGPYNEQFF. For the CDR3, the DNA is TGTGCCAGCAGCTTACATAGCGGGGGCCCCTACAATGAGCAGTTCTTC. The entire variable domain, with the rest obtained from reference TRBV11-1 and TRBJ2-1, is as follows: EAEVAQSPRYKITEKSQAVAFWCDPISGHATLYWYRQILGQGPELLVQFQDESVVDDSQLPKDRFSAERLKGVDSTLKIQPAELGDSAMYLCASSLHSGGPYNEQFFGPGTRLTVL.

The chain recombines TRBV7-8 with TRBJ2-5; D may be TRBD1 (5 bases). Trimming cost V 2 bases and J 7 bases, with 14 bases left between them. Germline V gene lookup returns CDR1 SGHVS and CDR2 FQNEAQ. This CDR3 has 14 amino acids. The CDR3 DNA reads as TGTGCCAGCAGCTTAAATGGCCAGGGTAGGACCCAGTACTTC. It encodes CASSLNGQGRTQYF.

The rearrangement links TRBV7-2 to TRBJ2-7; 12 nucleotides align to TRBD1. Germline CDR1 and CDR2: SGHTA and FQGNSA. V lost 1 base, J lost 5 bases, and 3 bases stayed unmatched. The CDR3 extends over 15 amino acids. The CDR3: CASSLVGTGGHEQYF. As DNA, the CDR3 is TGTGCCAGCAGCTTAGTGGGGACAGGGGGCCACGAGCAGTACTTC.

This chain links TRBV28 with TRBJ2-7, with 10 bases aligning to TRBD1. CDR1 and CDR2 from the germline V gene are MDHEN and SYDVKM. The J segment lost 3 bases and the V segment lost 2 bases, leaving 4 bases of the junction unmatched. This CDR3 comprises 15 residues. The CDR3 loop is CASSLKGTGDYEQYF. Here the CDR3 DNA reads TGTGCCAGCAGTTTAAAAGGGACAGGGGACTACGAGCAGTACTTC.

This rearrangement joins TRBV6-5 to TRBJ1-1; D is possibly TRBD1 (6 bases). The germline CDR1 and CDR2 sequences are MNHEY and SVGAGI. V was pared by 7 bases and J by 1 base, with 13 bases between. The CDR3 loop spans 14 amino acids. The CDR3 region is CASNTGFRNTEAFF. Written as DNA, the CDR3 is TGTGCCAGCAATACAGGGTTTAGGAACACTGAAGCTTTCTTT.

This chain joins TRBV6-5 and TRBJ2-5; TRBD1 agrees at 8 bases. This CDR3 is built from 14 residues. After removal of 4 bases from V and 5 bases from J, the junction contained 6 bases not matched to a gene. Germline V gene sequence: CDR1 MNHEY, CDR2 SVGAGI. The CDR3 nucleotides are TGTGCCAGCAGTTGGACAGGGAACAGGGAGACCCAGTACTTC. It codes for CASSWTGNRETQYF.

This clone was picked up a small number of times. This chain uses TRBV12-3 or TRBV12-4 with TRBJ1-2, with a possible D match to TRBD1 (6 bases). The CDR3 has 12 amino acids. Trimming left V 3 bases short and J 8 bases short, with 10 bases between. CDR3 residues: CASSLGGTGYTF. The CDR3 DNA is TGTGCCAGCAGTTTGGGTGGGACAGGCTACACCTTC.

J is TRBJ2-7 and V is TRBV9; D perhaps matches TRBD1 (5 bases). The CDR3 totals 14 residues. CDR1 is SGDLS, CDR2 YYNGEE, per germline. The V gene lost 4 bases and the J gene lost 0 bases, with 11 bases spanning the gap. For the CDR3, the DNA is TGTGCCAGCAGCCCGCGGACACCCTCCTACGAGCAGTACTTC. Translating it yields CASSPRTPSYEQYF.

The chain employs TRBV10-3 and TRBJ1-3; D gene unclear. Between the trimmed V and J ends, which lost 0 bases and 1 base, there was a span of 10 bases. This CDR3 comprises 16 residues. Germline V lookup: CDR1 ENHRY, CDR2 SYGVKD. The CDR3 DNA reads as TGTGCCATCAGTGAGTCGATGAGCCCATCTGGAAACACCATATATTTT. Translating gives CAISESMSPSGNTIYF.